This T cell receptor (beta chain) was identified in a study of molecular identifiers for immune sequencing clone quantification (dated by TCRdb to the late 2010s). Concerning the study at large: For a replicate experiment, RNA from roughly 18,000 or 92,000 naive CD8 T cells was divided into five aliquots, of which four were sequenced. This methods study benchmarked molecular-identifier clustering-based TCR repertoire sequencing (MIDCIRS) and TCR RNA copy counting, using CD8 T cells to do so.

With respect to this clonotype: No antigen is known for it. No quality values exist for individual bases; no much larger clone is one base distant.

The method was PCR. The sequencer was an Illumina HiSeq 4000. Bulk TCR libraries were generated as previously described, with the TCR primers listed in Table S5 used. The Qiagen AllPrep DNA/RNA kit was used to purify total RNA. Before any analysis, reads coming from multiple sequencing runs of the same library were combined into one pool. Per the original workflow: Reads were retained only if the reads had an exact TCR constant sequence, and the retained reads were trimmed to 150 nt and grouped according to their 12-nt molecular barcodes. Reads inside each barcode group were sub-clustered using a 15% Levenshtein threshold, and a quality-weighted consensus sequence was constructed for each RNA molecule. Non-functional sequences were removed, as were lower-count sequences one edit away from another. On the basis of fitting two negative binomial distributions, barcode sub-clusters with fewer than 20% of the maximum read count were discarded. TCRdb took the public reads, trimmed them with fastp at Q25, ran MiXCR for clone calling and kept in-frame beta chains. Rows are unified per CDR3 protein, each entry keeping the most common DNA and genes. The authors' filters were not applied to this entry. This sample holds around 480,000 distinct CDR3 sequences; about 21% were observed only once. Approximately 0.8% of the sample rests with the top ten.

Broad study findings and their caveats: Clones above 20 RNA copies held over 97% of molecules in CMV-specific effector cells but under 1% in naive cells. When barcode sub-clustering was omitted, TCR diversity was inflated by chimeric consensus sequences, with chimeras reaching as high as 47%. Spiked-in Jurkat TCR RNA equivalent to a single cell was reported to be detectable even among approximately 1 million naive CD8 T cells. Modeling estimated 3 to 3.5 recovered TCR RNA copies per cell, compared with about 10 by digital PCR, which implies about 32% capture efficiency. Naive libraries contained spiked-in Jurkat TCR RNA (roughly ten copies' worth), which is not part of the donor repertoire. The sizes of highly expanded clones could end up underestimated when identical TCR molecules share a barcode.

Libraries of naive CD8 T cells were generated from approximately 20,000 to 1,000,000 sorted cells, with 10%, 30% or 50% of the purified RNA used. On a BD FACSAria II, naive CD8 T cells were FACS-sorted as CD8+CD4-CCR7+CD45RA+ and collected into RLT Plus buffer. Detection sensitivity was tested by spiking Jurkat RNA equal to some 11 TCR copies' worth into samples containing roughly 18,000-1,000,000 naive CD8 T cells. CD8 T cells were enriched with RosetteSep CD8+ T Cell Enrichment Cocktail and Ficoll-Paque, followed by ACK red cell lysis. The sample comprised naive CD8+ T cells from blood, with Jurkat cell RNA spiked in. The cell subset or site label, read with the paper, signifies: FACS-sorted CD8+CD4-CCR7+CD45RA+ naive T cells. The receptor was derived from a human donor in good health. Some libraries in this study had Jurkat cell RNA spiked in.

The CDR3 is CASSLLGYNEQFF. At the DNA level, the sequence is TGTGCCAGCAGCTTACTAGGCTACAATGAGCAGTTCTTC. The rearranged chain carries TRBV7-2 and TRBJ2-1; no confident D gene assignment can be made. V and J are truncated by 2 bases and 3 bases respectively, leaving an intervening sequence of 5 bases. In the germline V gene, CDR1 corresponds to SGHTA and CDR2 to FQGNSA. Counted from cysteine to phenylalanine, this CDR3 has 13 amino acids. Only CDR3 DNA is held: 39 bases, read in frame from base 1.